Listed below are T cell receptor beta chains from one sample, sequenced in a study of neurological immune-mediated disorders. TCRdb re-called the 5' RACE reads with MiXCR, one entry per CDR3 protein. The sample holds 50,000 to 70,000 distinct CDR3 sequences, roughly 4.5% seen once. Sequences were obtained from PBMCs. These receptors all stem from a man aged 25 to 40 with multiple sclerosis. The CDR3 runs from the conserved cysteine through the conserved F or W. D genes are given only for firm matches. Clone size appears in some rows only: once, few, many, or a class for an expanded clone.

v_call	d_call	j_call	clone_size	cdr3_nt	cdr3_aa
TRBV3-1	NA	TRBJ1-1	NA	TGTGCCAGCAGTGGAGGGATTCGGGGCACTGAAGCTTTCTTT	CASSGGIRGTEAFF
TRBV4-1	NA	TRBJ2-3	NA	TGCGCCAGCAGCCTATACCTGGGGGCGGATCCTATGCAGTATTTT	CASSLYLGADPMQYF
TRBV2	NA	TRBJ2-3	few	TGTGCCAGCAACTGGGGGGGCCACACAGATACGCAGTATTTT	CASNWGGHTDTQYF
TRBV20-1	NA	TRBJ1-4	many	TGCAGTGCTAGAGAGATTAATGAAAAACTGTTTTTT	CSAREINEKLFF
TRBV24-1	NA	TRBJ2-3	many	TGTGCCACCAGTGAGCCGGGACGAACAGATACGCAGTATTTT	CATSEPGRTDTQYF
TRBV19	NA	TRBJ1-4	NA	TGTGCCAGTAGTCCCTGGAGGGCGACTAATGAAAAACTGTTTTTT	CASSPWRATNEKLFF
TRBV27	NA	TRBJ2-1	many	TGTGCCAGCAGTTTGGGCAGGGGTAATGAGCAGTTCTTC	CASSLGRGNEQFF
TRBV5-1	TRBD1	TRBJ2-2	many	TGCGCCAGCAGCCCGGGACAGGGGGTATACACCGGGGAGCTGTTTTTT	CASSPGQGVYTGELFF
TRBV7-6	TRBD2	TRBJ2-5	NA	TGTGCCAGCAGCTTAGGGTTGGGGGGGCAAGAGACCCAGTACTTC	CASSLGLGGQETQYF
TRBV15	NA	TRBJ2-1	many	TGTGCCACCAGCAGAGATCAGGACCTCAATGAGCAGTTCTTC	CATSRDQDLNEQFF
TRBV4-1	NA	TRBJ1-5	many	TGCGCCAGCAGCCAAGTCAACCGCAATCAGCCCCAGCATTTT	CASSQVNRNQPQHF
TRBV10-3	TRBD1	TRBJ1-2	many	TGTGCCATCAGTGAGACAGGGGCAAACTATGGCTACACCTTC	CAISETGANYGYTF
TRBV5-6	NA	TRBJ2-7	many	TGTGCCAGCAGCCCGGACCGATCCTACGAGCAGTACTTC	CASSPDRSYEQYF
TRBV29-1	NA	TRBJ2-5	many	TGCAGCCTGCGGGACTCCTCGGGGACCCAGTACTTC	CSLRDSSGTQYF
TRBV21-1	NA	TRBJ1-2	NA	TGTGCCAGCAGCAAAAGAGAGGGAAAGGGGGTGTGTGGCTACACCTTC	CASSKREGKGVCGYTF
TRBV20-1	TRBD1	TRBJ1-1	many	TGCAGTGCTAGTTCAAGACAGGGCCTCACTGAAGCTTTCTTT	CSASSRQGLTEAFF
TRBV5-1	NA	TRBJ2-6	NA	TGCACCAGCAGCTTGGCCGGGTTCTCTGGGGCCAACGTCCTGACTTTC	CTSSLAGFSGANVLTF
TRBV5-1	TRBD1	TRBJ2-1	many	TGCGCCAGCATACCGGGACAGGGGGCGGGAGAGCAGTTCTTC	CASIPGQGAGEQFF
TRBV20-1	NA	TRBJ1-4	many	TGCAGTGCTAGAGATGGGACAACTAATGAAAAACTGTTTTTT	CSARDGTTNEKLFF
TRBV5-1	TRBD1	TRBJ1-1	many	TGCGCCAGCAGCTTGGATACAGGGGGCGCCAGGGGGACTGAAGCTTTCTTT	CASSLDTGGARGTEAFF
TRBV12-3/TRBV12-4	NA	TRBJ1-1	many	TGTGCCAGCAGTTTGGGGCAGGGCCCGAACACTGAAGCTTTCTTT	CASSLGQGPNTEAFF
TRBV7-9	NA	TRBJ1-1	many	TGTGCCAGCAGCACGCCTGACAGGATCATGAACACTGAAGCTTTCTTT	CASSTPDRIMNTEAFF
TRBV27	NA	TRBJ2-1	many	TGTGCCAGCCTATCCGAGGCCAATGAGCAGTTCTTC	CASLSEANEQFF
TRBV4-1	NA	TRBJ1-1	few	TGCGCCAGCAGCCAAAACGCGGGACTTCTAAACACTGAAGCTTTCTTT	CASSQNAGLLNTEAFF
TRBV12-3/TRBV12-4	TRBD1	TRBJ1-4	many	TGTGCCAGCAGTCTGACAGGGGTCGATGAAAAACTGTTTTTT	CASSLTGVDEKLFF
TRBV4-2	TRBD2	TRBJ2-3	NA	TGTACCAGCAGCCGCTTAAGCGCTAGCGGGGGGAATACAGATACGCAGTATTTT	CTSSRLSASGGNTDTQYF
TRBV6-6	NA	TRBJ2-7	many	TGTGCCAGCAGTCCCCGACAGTCCCTCGAGCAGTACTTC	CASSPRQSLEQYF
TRBV5-1	TRBD1	TRBJ1-2	few	TGCGCCAGCAGCTCAGGGACAGGCAGGAATGGCTACACCTTC	CASSSGTGRNGYTF
TRBV20-1	NA	TRBJ1-1	many	TGCAGTGCTAGAGATTTCCGAGACCCTAGGGACACTGAAGCTTTCTTT	CSARDFRDPRDTEAFF
TRBV20-1	TRBD1	TRBJ2-3	many	TGCAGTGCTCCCTCCGGGACAGGGGGTGGCACAGATACGCAGTATTTT	CSAPSGTGGGTDTQYF
TRBV7-6	NA	TRBJ1-2	many	TGTGCCAGCAGCTTAGCCGACCAGGGGTATGGCTACACCTTC	CASSLADQGYGYTF
TRBV15	NA	TRBJ1-6	NA	TGTGCCACCAGCAGAGAATTGGCGGGGGGGGTATCGAATTCACCCCTCCACTTT	CATSRELAGGVSNSPLHF
TRBV24-1	TRBD2	TRBJ2-3	many	TGTGCCACCAGTGACCCCTGGAGCGGGGGGATCGAGGATACGCAGTATTTT	CATSDPWSGGIEDTQYF
TRBV7-3	NA	TRBJ1-1	many	TGTGCCAGCAGCCTGGGGGCAGGGCCAGGGAGCACTGAAGCTTTCTTT	CASSLGAGPGSTEAFF
TRBV3-1	NA	TRBJ1-5	NA	TGTGCCAGCAGCCTAGGACGGTATAGCAATCAGCCCCAGAATTTT	CASSLGRYSNQPQNF
TRBV28	NA	TRBJ2-1	few	TGTGCCAGCGGTTTCCCAAGCTCCTACAATGAGCAGTTCTTC	CASGFPSSYNEQFF
TRBV12-5	NA	TRBJ2-3	many	TGTGCTAGTGGTTTTCACGATACGCAGTATTTT	CASGFHDTQYF
TRBV5-1	NA	TRBJ2-7	NA	TGCGCCAGCAGCTTGGCCGGAGCAGAAGCCTACGAGCAGTACTTC	CASSLAGAEAYEQYF
TRBV21-1	NA	TRBJ2-1	many	TGTGCCAGCAGCAAAAGGAGAGCGGGGGGGAACGAGCAGTTCTTC	CASSKRRAGGNEQFF
TRBV12-3/TRBV12-4	NA	TRBJ1-3	many	TGTGCCAGCCGGCGGACTGGAAACACCATATATTTT	CASRRTGNTIYF
TRBV5-6	NA	TRBJ2-3	many	TGTGCCAGCAGCCCGATACCCACAGATACGCAGTATTTT	CASSPIPTDTQYF
TRBV5-1	TRBD1	TRBJ1-4	many	TGCGCCAGCAGCGTACAACAGGGGGTGGATGAAAAACTGTTTTTT	CASSVQQGVDEKLFF
TRBV11-2	TRBD2	TRBJ2-3	NA	TGTGCCAGCAGCTTAGGCGCTGGGACTAGCGGGGCAGATACGCAGTATTTT	CASSLGAGTSGADTQYF
TRBV7-6	NA	TRBJ2-2	many	TGTGCCAGCAGCTCCCCGTCCCACACCGGGGAGCTGTTTTTT	CASSSPSHTGELFF
TRBV10-3	NA	TRBJ1-4	many	TGTGCCATCAGTAAGGACAGTGAAAAACTGTTTTTT	CAISKDSEKLFF
TRBV5-5	NA	TRBJ2-7	NA	TGTGCCAGCGGTAGTTACTCCTACGAGCAGTACTTC	CASGSYSYEQYF
TRBV5-1	TRBD1	TRBJ2-5	many	TGCGCCAGCAGCCCGGGGACAGGTTTGTCGGAGACCCAGTACTTC	CASSPGTGLSETQYF
TRBV20-1	TRBD1	TRBJ2-7	many	TGCAGTGCTAGGGGACAGGATATCCCCTACGAGCAGTACTTC	CSARGQDIPYEQYF
TRBV6-5	TRBD1	TRBJ2-7	few	TGTGCCAGCAGTTACTCAGGGGACAGGGCTTTCGAGCAGTACTTC	CASSYSGDRAFEQYF
TRBV5-1	TRBD1	TRBJ2-5	few	TGCGCCAGCAGCCCGGGGACAGGGGGCAGAGAGACCCAGTACTTC	CASSPGTGGRETQYF
TRBV4-1	NA	TRBJ1-4	many	TGCGCCAGCAACCCTAGCCCCTCAAGACAGGCCCCTGAGGGGGTCGGTGAAAAACTGTTTTTT	CASNPSPSRQAPEGVGEKLFF
TRBV6-6	NA	TRBJ1-5	many	TGTGCCAGCAGTTACTCGATGGAAAATCAGCCCCAGCATTTT	CASSYSMENQPQHF
TRBV15	NA	TRBJ1-2	many	TGTGCCACCAGCAGAGATTACGGATCCCCAGGAGAAATCTACACCTTC	CATSRDYGSPGEIYTF
TRBV7-2	NA	TRBJ1-2	many	TGTGCCAGCAGCCGGCAGGGAGGGCTGATTGGCTACACCTTC	CASSRQGGLIGYTF
TRBV4-1	NA	TRBJ2-3	many	TGCGCCAGCAGCTGGGACTTCACAGATACGCAGTATTTT	CASSWDFTDTQYF
TRBV20-1	NA	TRBJ2-3	many	TGCAGTGCCCACGTCCGAGACTACGGTTATACGCAGTATTTT	CSAHVRDYGYTQYF
TRBV4-1	NA	TRBJ1-5	many	TGCGCCAGCAGCCAAGATCGAGGGATCAGCAATCAGCCCCAGCATTTT	CASSQDRGISNQPQHF
TRBV12-3/TRBV12-4	NA	TRBJ2-5	many	TGTGCCAGCACCAAGGACAGCCAAGAGACCCAGTACTTC	CASTKDSQETQYF
TRBV5-1	NA	TRBJ1-1	NA	TGCGCCAGCGGCCAAGACTCCCCCCATGAAGCTTTCTTT	CASGQDSPHEAFF